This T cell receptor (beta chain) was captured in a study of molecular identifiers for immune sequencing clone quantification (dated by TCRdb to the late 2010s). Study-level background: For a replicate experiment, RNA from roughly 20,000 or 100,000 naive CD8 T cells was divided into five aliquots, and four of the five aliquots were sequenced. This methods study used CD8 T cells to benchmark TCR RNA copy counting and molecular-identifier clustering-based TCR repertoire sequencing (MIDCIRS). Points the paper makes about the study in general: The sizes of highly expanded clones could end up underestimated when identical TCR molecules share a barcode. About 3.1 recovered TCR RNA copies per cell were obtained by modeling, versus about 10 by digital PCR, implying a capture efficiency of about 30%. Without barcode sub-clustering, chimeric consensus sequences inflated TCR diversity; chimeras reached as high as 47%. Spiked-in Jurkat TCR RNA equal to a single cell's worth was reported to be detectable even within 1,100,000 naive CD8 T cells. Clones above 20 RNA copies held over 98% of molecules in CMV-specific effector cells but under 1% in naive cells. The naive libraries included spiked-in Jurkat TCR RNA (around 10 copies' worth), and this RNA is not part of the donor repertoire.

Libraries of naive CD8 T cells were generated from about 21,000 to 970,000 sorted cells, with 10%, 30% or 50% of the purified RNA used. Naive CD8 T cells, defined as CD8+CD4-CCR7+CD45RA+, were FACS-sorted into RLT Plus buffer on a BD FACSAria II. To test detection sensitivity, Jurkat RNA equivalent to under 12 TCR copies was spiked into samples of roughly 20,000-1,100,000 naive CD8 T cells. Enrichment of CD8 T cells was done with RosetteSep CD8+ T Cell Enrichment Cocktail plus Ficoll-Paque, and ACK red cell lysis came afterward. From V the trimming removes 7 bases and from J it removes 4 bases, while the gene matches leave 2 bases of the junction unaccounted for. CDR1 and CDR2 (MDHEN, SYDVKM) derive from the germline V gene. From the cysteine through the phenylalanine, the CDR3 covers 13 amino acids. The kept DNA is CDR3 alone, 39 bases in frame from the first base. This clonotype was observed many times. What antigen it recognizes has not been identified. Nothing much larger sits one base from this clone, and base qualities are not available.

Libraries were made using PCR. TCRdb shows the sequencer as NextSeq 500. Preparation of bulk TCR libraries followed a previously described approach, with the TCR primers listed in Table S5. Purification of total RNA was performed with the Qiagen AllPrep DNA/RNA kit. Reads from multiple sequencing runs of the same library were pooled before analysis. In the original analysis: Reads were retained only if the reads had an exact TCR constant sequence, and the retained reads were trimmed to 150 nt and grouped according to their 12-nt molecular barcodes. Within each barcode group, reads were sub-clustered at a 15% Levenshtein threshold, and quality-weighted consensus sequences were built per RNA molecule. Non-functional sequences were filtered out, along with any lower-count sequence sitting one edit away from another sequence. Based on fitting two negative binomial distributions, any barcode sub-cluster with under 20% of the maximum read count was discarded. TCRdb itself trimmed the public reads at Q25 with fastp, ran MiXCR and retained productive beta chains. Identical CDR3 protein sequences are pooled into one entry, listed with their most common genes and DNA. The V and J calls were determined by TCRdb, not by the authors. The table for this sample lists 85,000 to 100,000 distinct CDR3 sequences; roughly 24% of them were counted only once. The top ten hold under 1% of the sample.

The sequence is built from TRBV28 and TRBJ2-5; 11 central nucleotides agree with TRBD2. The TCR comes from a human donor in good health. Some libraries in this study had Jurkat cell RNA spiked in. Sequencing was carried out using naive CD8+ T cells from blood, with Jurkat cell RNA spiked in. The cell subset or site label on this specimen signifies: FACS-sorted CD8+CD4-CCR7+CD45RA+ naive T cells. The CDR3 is CASNLAGGETQYF. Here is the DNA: TGTGCCAGCAACCTAGCGGGAGGAGAGACCCAGTACTTC.